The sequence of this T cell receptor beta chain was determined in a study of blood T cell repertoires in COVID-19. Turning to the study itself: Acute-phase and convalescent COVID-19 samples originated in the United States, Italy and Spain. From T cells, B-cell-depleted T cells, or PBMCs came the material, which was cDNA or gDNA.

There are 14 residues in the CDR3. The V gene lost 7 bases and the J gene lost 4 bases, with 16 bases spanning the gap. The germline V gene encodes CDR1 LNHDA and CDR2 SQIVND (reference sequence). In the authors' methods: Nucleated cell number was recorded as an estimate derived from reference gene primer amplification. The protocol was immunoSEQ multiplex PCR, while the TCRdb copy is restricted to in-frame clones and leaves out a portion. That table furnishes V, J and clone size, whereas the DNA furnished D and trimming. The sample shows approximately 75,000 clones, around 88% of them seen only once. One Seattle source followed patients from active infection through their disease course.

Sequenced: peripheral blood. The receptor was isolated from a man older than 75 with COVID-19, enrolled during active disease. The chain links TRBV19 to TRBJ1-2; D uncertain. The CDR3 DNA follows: TGTGCCAGTAAGGATGCCCCGGGTCTCTATGGCTACACCTTC. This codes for CASKDAPGLYGYTF.